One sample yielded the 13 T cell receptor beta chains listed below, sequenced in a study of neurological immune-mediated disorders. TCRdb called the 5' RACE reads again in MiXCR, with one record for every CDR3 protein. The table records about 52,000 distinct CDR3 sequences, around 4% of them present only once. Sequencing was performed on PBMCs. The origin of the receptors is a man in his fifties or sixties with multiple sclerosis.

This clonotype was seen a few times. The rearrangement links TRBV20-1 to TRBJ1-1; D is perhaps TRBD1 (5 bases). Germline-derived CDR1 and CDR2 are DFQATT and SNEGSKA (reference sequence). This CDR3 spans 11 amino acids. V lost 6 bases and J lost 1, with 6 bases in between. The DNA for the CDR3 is TGCAGTGCCGGGGGGAACACTGAAGCTTTCTTT. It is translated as CSAGGNTEAFF.

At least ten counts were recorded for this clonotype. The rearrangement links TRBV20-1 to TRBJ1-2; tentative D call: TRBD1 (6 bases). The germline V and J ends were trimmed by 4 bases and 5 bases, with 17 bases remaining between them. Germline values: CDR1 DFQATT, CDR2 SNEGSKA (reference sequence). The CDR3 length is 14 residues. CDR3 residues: CSATKPGVGYGYTF. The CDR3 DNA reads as TGCAGTGCTACTAAGCCAGGGGTTGGATATGGCTACACCTTC.

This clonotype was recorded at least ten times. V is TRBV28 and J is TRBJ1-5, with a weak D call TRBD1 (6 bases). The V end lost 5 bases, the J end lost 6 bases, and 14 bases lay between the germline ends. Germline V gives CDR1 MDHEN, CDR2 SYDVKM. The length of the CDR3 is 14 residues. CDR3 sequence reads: CASSGTLRGQPQHF. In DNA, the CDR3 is TGTGCCAGCAGTGGCACCCTCAGGGGTCAGCCCCAGCATTTT.

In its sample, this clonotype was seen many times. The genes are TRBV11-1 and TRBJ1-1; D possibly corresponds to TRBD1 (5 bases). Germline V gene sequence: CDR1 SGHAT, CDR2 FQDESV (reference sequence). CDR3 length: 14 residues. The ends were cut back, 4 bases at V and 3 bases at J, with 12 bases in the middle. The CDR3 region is CASSSGVTYTEAFF. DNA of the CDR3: TGTGCCAGCAGCTCGGGGGTAACTTACACTGAAGCTTTCTTT.

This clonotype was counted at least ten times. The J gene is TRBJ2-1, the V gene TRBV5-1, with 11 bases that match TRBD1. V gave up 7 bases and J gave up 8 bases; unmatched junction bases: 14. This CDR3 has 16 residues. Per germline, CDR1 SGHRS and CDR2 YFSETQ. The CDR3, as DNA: TGCGCCAGCCAGGACAGGGGGCAGTCTATATTATATGAGCAGTTCTTC. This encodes CASQDRGQSILYEQFF.

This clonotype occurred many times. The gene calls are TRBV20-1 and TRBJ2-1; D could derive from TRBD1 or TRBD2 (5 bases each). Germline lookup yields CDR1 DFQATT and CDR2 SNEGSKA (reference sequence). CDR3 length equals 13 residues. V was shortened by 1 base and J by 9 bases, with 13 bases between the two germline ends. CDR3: CSARVRGAGEQFF. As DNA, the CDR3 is TGCAGTGCTAGAGTGAGAGGGGCCGGTGAGCAGTTCTTC.

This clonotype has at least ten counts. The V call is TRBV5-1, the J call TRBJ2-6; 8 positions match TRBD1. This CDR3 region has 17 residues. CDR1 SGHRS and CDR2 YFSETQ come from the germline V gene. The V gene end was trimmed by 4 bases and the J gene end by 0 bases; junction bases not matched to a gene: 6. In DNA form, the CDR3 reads TGCGCCAGCAGCAAAAGGACAGGGAGCTCTGGGGCCAACGTCCTGACTTTC. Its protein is CASSKRTGSSGANVLTF.

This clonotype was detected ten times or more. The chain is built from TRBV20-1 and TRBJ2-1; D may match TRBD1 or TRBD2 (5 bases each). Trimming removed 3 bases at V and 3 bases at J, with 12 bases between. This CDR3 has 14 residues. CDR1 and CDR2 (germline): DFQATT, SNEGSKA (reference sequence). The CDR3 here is CSASRGGGYNEQFF. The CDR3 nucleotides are TGCAGTGCTAGTCGTGGGGGTGGCTACAATGAGCAGTTCTTC.

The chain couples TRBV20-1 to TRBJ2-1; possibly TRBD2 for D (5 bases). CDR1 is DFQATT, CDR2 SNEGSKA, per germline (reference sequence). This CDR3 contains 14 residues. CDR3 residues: CSGERVSSYNEQFF. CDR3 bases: TGCAGCGGCGAGAGGGTGAGCTCCTACAATGAGCAGTTCTTC.

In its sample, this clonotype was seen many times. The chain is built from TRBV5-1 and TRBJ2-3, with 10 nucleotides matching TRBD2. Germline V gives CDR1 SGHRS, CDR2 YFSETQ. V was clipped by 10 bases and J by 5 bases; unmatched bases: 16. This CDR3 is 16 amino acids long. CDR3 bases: TGCGCCTCGGAACCTTTTAGCGGGGGGAAAGGAGATACGCAGTATTTT. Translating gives CASEPFSGGKGDTQYF. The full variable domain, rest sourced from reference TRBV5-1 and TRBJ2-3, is KAGVTQTPRYLIKTRGQQVTLSCSPISGHRSVSWYQQTPGQGLQFLFEYFSETQRNKGNFPGRFSGRQFSNSRSEMNVSTLELGDSALYLCASEPFSGGKGDTQYFGPGTRLTVL.

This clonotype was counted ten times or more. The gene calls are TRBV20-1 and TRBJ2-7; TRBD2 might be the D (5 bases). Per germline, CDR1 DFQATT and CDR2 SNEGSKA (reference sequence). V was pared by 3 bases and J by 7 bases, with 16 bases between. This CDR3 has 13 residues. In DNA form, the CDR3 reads TGCAGTGCTAGGCATAGCGCCGTATGGGAGCAGTACTTC. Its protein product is CSARHSAVWEQYF.

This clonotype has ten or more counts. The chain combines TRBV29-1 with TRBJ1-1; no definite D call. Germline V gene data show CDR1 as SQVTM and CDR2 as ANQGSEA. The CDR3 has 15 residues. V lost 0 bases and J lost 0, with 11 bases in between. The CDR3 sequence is CSVEDQRVMNTEAFF. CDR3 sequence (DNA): TGCAGCGTTGAAGATCAACGGGTCATGAACACTGAAGCTTTCTTT.

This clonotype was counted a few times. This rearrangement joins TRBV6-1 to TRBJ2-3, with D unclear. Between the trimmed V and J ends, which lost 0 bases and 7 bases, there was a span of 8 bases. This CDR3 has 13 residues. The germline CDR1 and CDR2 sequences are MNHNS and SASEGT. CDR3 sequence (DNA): TGTGCCAGCAGTGAAGCGGGCGGAAATACGCAGTATTTT. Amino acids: CASSEAGGNTQYF.